This T cell receptor beta chain was sequenced for a study of CD8 T cells in ankylosing spondylitis (dated by TCRdb to 2015 to 2018). Concerning the study at large: The study profiled T cell receptor beta repertoires in healthy donors and ankylosing spondylitis patients to find disease-linked TCR variants. Peripheral blood was sampled, and synovial fluid was also collected from ankylosing spondylitis patients. The full study cohort comprised around 25 ankylosing spondylitis patients and roughly 100 healthy donors. The paper's findings and limits, for the study overall: The disease-linked clones were reported as significantly enriched in matched synovial fluid samples from ankylosing spondylitis patients. Some motif variants were previously reported in synovial fluid and blood of reactive arthritis patients, suggesting common disease-initiation mechanisms. A TCR beta motif made up of several highly homologous amino acid variants appeared to be characteristic of blood from ankylosing spondylitis patients. The disease-linked clones had a CD8+ phenotype and were found at relatively low frequencies in peripheral blood.

Notes on this clonotype: The antigen this receptor binds is unknown. Per-base quality was not reported, and no clone a single base away is much larger than it.

The sequencer listed for this sample is Illumina HiSeq 2500. Quantitative 5'-RACE with molecular barcodes was used to prepare TCR beta libraries. In the original analysis: A new computational method based on a probabilistic model of VDJ rearrangement was used to identify disease-linked TCR variants. The public reads were run again by TCRdb, first through fastp at Q25 and then through MiXCR, and only productive beta chains were kept. Each record represents a unique CDR3 protein, reported with the most common genes and DNA among its rows. These V and J calls originate from TCRdb's pipeline instead of the authors' own analysis. Here the sample has 200,000 to 250,000 distinct CDR3 sequences; just under 7.5% occur a single time. The ten largest clones add up to approximately 15% of the sample. From cysteine to phenylalanine, the CDR3 is 13 amino acids long. Only CDR3 DNA remains: 39 bases, in frame from the first base. The germline V gene (reference sequence) provides CDR1 SGHAT and CDR2 FQDESV. V drops 2 bases and J drops 2 bases, leaving 7 bases in between.

What was sequenced was blood, either unsorted or a sorted T cell fraction (not recorded which). The chain employs TRBV11-1 and TRBJ2-7; the D gene identity is not certain. This TCR came from a male donor with ankylosing spondylitis. The DNA sequence reads TGTGCCAGCAGCTTATCCATTACCTACGAGCAGTACTTC. This codes for CASSLSITYEQYF.